This T cell receptor beta chain was sequenced in a study of blood T cell repertoires in COVID-19. Study background: Samples taken during acute and convalescent COVID-19 were collected in the United States, Italy and Spain. Sources were T cells, B-cell-depleted T cells, or PBMCs; the material itself was cDNA or gDNA.

Germline V gene lookup returns CDR1 MNHEY and CDR2 SMNVEV (reference sequence). The CDR3 is made up of 14 amino acids. V lost 5 bases and J lost 10; bases outside the gene matches: 11. In the original processing: Amplification from reference gene primers served as the basis for estimated nucleated cell counts. Profiled with immunoSEQ multiplex PCR; TCRdb holds only in-frame clones, not every one. V, J and clone size derive from that table, while D and trimming were established from the DNA sequence. The table has approximately 300,000 clones, 85% to 90% seen once. The rearrangement uses TRBV27 and TRBJ1-2; 9 bases are shared with TRBD1. The TCR originated in a woman in her forties or fifties with active or convalescent COVID-19. Sequencing input: peripheral blood. The chain's CDR3 is CASSPSGTGSVYTF. The CDR3 DNA is TGTGCCAGCAGTCCCTCCGGGACAGGGAGTGTCTACACCTTC.